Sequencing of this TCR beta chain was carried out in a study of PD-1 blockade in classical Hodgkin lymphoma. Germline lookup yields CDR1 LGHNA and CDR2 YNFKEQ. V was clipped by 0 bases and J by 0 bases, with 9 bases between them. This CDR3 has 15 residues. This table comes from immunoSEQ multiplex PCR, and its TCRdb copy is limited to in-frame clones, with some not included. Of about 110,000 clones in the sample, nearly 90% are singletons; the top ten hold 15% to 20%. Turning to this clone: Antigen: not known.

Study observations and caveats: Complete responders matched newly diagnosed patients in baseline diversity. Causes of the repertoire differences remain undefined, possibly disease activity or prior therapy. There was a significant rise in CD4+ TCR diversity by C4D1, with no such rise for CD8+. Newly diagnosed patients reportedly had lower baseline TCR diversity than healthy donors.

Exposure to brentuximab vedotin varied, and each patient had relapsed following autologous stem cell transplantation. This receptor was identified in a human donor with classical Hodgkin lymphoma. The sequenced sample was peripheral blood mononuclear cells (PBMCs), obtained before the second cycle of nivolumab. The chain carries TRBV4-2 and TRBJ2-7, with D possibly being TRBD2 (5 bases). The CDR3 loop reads CASSQEFTSSYEQYF. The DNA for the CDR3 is TGTGCCAGCAGCCAAGAGTTTACTAGCTCCTACGAGCAGTACTTC.